This is a list of T cell receptor beta chains from one sample in a study of OX40 agonist ivuxolimab in advanced cancers. The repertoire was sequenced with immunoSEQ multiplex PCR; TCRdb's copy has only in-frame clones and lacks some. This table has 15,000 to 20,000 clones, over 75% appearing once. Specimen: CD4+ or CD8+ T cells sorted from blood, collected in a trial of the OX40 agonist ivuxolimab. The origin of the receptors is an adult with an advanced solid tumor such as melanoma, head and neck, liver or kidney cancer. The CDR3 runs from the conserved cysteine through the conserved F or W.

J gene,V gene,CDR3 protein
TRBJ2-3,TRBV4-3,CASSHDPFAGTDTQYF
TRBJ2-7,TRBV4-3,CASSQDPGPTYEQYF
TRBJ2-1,TRBV7-9,CASSVRDRGYNEQFF
TRBJ2-2,TRBV28,CASSSPWTYEGGELFF
TRBJ2-1,TRBV28,CASSPVGSYYNEQFF
TRBJ2-7,TRBV6-5,CASSPAAYEQYF
TRBJ2-2,TRBV4-1,CASSWDAPNTGELFF
TRBJ1-1,TRBV5-6,CASSLVLGEEAFF
TRBJ2-7,TRBV5-3,CASSLGALPSKQYF
TRBJ2-3,TRBV7-3,CASSRGTSGRGTDTQYF